The present TCR beta chain was sequenced within a study of low-dose radiotherapy and immunotherapy resistance in tumors. For the study at large: A dose of 1 Gy per fraction every two weeks went to Cohort 2, totaling 13 Gy over 26 weeks.

Both TCRalpha and TCRbeta chains were reverse transcribed with V-gene-specific primers. A constant-region primer paired with the V-primer adapter amplified TCRs over about 19 PCR cycles. TCRdb fed the reads into MiXCR, producing one record per CDR3 protein. The sample lists 60,000 or so distinct CDR3 sequences, about 23% seen once, with around 6.5% in the top ten. Time point described: after trial treatment. This sample's treatment: LDRT plus nivolumab, ipilimumab, low-dose cyclophosphamide and aspirin (RACIN trial). At least ten counts were recorded for this clonotype. The clonotype originates from a male donor with prostate cancer. This specimen was PBMCs, taken after low-dose radiotherapy plus immunotherapy.

CDR3 in amino acids: CSARTPSRGSTDTQYF. CDR3 DNA: TGCAGTGCTAGAACCCCCTCCCGGGGGAGCACAGATACGCAGTATTTT. The chain combines TRBV20-1 with TRBJ2-3; D may be TRBD2 (6 bases). The CDR3 has 16 amino acids. Per germline, CDR1 DFQATT and CDR2 SNEGSKA (reference sequence). Trimming cost V 2 bases and J 0 bases, with 15 bases left between them.